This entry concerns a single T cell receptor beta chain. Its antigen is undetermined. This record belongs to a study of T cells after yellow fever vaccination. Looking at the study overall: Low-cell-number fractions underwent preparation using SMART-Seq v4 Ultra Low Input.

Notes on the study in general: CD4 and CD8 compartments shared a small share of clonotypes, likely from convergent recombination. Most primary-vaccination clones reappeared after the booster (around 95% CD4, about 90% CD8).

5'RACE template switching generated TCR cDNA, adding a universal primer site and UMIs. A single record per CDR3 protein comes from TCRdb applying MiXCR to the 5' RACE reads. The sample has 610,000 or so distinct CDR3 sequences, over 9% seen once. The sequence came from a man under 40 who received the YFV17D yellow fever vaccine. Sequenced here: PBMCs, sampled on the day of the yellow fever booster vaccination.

The CDR3 DNA follows: TGTGCCAGCACCGAACAGGCACCTGGGGTAAAACTGTTTTTT. It is translated as CASTEQAPGVKLFF. This chain joins TRBV28 and TRBJ1-4, with D possibly TRBD1 on 5 matching bases. This CDR3 has 14 residues. In germline, CDR1 is MDHEN, CDR2 SYDVKM. V was shortened by 7 bases and J by 10 bases, with 19 bases between the two germline ends.